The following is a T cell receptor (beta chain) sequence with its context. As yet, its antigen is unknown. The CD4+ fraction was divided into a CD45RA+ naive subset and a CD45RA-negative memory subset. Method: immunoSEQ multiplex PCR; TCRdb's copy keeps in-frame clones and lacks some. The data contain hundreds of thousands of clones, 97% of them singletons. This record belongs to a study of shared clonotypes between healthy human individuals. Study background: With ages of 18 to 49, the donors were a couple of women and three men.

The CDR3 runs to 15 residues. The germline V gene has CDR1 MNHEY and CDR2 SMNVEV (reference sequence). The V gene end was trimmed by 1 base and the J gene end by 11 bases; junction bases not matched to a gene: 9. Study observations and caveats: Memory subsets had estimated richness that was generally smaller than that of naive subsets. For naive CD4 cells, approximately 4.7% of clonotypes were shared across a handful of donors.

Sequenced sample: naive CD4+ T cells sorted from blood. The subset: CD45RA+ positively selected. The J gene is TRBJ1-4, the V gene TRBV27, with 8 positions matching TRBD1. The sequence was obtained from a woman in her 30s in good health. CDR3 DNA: TGTGCCAGCAGTTTATTCGGACAGGGTCCGGAGAAACTGTTTTTT. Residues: CASSLFGQGPEKLFF.